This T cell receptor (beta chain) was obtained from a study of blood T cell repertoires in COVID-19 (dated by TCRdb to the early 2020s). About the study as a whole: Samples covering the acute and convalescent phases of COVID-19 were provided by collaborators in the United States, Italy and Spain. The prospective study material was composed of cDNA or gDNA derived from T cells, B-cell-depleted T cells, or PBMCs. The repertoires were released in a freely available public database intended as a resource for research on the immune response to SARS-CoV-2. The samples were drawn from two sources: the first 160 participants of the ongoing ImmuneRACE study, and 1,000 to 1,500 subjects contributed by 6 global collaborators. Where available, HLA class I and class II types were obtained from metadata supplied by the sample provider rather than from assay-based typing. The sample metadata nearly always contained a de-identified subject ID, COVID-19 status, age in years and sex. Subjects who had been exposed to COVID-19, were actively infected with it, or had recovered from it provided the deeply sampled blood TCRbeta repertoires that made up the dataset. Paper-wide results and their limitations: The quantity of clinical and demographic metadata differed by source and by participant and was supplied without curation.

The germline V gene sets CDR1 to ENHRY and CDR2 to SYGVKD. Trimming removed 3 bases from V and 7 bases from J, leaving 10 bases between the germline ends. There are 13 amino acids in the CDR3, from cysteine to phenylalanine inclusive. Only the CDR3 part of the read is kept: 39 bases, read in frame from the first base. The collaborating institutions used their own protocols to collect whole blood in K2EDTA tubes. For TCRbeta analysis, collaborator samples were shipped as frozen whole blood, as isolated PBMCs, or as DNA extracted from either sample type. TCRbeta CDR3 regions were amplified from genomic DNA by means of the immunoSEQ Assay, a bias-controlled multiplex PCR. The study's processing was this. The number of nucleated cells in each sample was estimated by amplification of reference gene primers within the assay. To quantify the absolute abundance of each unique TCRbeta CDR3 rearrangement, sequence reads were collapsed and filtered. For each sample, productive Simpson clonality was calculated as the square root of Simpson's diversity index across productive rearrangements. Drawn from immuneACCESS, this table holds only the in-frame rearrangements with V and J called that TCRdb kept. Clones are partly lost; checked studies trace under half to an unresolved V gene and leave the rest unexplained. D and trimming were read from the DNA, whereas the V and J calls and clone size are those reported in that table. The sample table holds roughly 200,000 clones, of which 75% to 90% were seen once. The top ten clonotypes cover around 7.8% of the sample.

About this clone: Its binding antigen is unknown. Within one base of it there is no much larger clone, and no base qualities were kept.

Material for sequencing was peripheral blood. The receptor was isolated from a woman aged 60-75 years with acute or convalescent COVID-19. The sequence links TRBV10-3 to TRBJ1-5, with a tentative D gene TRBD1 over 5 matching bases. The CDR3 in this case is CAISDRAGQPQHF. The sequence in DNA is TGTGCCATCAGTGACAGGGCTGGGCAGCCCCAGCATTTT.